A selection of T cell receptor beta chains follows, all from one sample in a study of spatial heterogeneity in lung cancer. A single record per CDR3 protein comes from TCRdb applying MiXCR to the 5' RACE reads. Of roughly 20,000 distinct CDR3 sequences in the sample, over 2.5% were seen once. This specimen was lung tumor tissue, taken at surgery. These receptors were taken from a male donor with early-stage non-small cell lung cancer. Each CDR3 is given with its conserved first and last residue. The D gene is left open where the match is weak. Clone size appears in some rows only: once, few, many, or a class for an expanded clone.

TRBJ1-5,17,TRBV28,-,many,TGTGCCAGCAGTCAGAGACCTTTCCGGGAACACAATCAGCCCCAGCATTTT,CASSQRPFREHNQPQHF
TRBJ2-5,12,TRBV29-1,TRBD1,medium-sized,TGCAGCGCTGACAGGGGCGGGGAGACCCAGTACTTC,CSADRGGETQYF
TRBJ2-7,14,TRBV6-5,TRBD2,many,TGTGCCAGCAGTTACGACGGGAGGGCCTTCGAGCAGTACTTC,CASSYDGRAFEQYF
TRBJ2-1,16,TRBV20-1,TRBD2,many,TGCAGTGCTAGACTGCCGGGACTAGATTCGGACAATGAGCAGTTCTTC,CSARLPGLDSDNEQFF
TRBJ2-3,19,TRBV7-9,-,many,TGTGCCAGCAGCTTAGTGTTCCGAAAAGCGGGACAGAACACAGATACGCAGTATTTT,CASSLVFRKAGQNTDTQYF
TRBJ2-5,15,TRBV10-3,TRBD2,many,TGTGCCATCCGGCACTCGGCGGGGGACCAAGAGACCCAGTACTTC,CAIRHSAGDQETQYF
TRBJ1-1,17,TRBV6-5,-,many,TGTGCCAGCAGTTACGCTCCCGGACTCCTCCCGGGCACTGAAGCTTTCTTT,CASSYAPGLLPGTEAFF
TRBJ2-7,12,TRBV7-9,-,-,TGTGCCAGCAGCCTGTCCCCTGGCGAGCAGTACTTC,CASSLSPGEQYF
TRBJ1-5,14,TRBV7-6,-,many,TGTGCCAGCAGCTTAGGGAGGGGGAATCAGCCCCAGCATTTT,CASSLGRGNQPQHF
TRBJ2-7,13,TRBV6-2/TRBV6-3,TRBD2,many,TGTGCCAGCAGCCAGGGACTACCGCGCGAGCAGTACTTC,CASSQGLPREQYF
TRBJ1-5,14,TRBV11-2,TRBD1,many,TGTGCCAGCAGCTTAGGGACAGGGGGGCAGCCCCAGCATTTT,CASSLGTGGQPQHF
TRBJ2-1,13,TRBV20-1,-,many,TGCAGCCCCCGGACCTACGACTACAATGAGCAGTTCTTC,CSPRTYDYNEQFF
TRBJ1-1,17,TRBV5-1,TRBD1,many,TGCGCCAGCAGCTTGGCCTACGGGACAGGGGTTAACACTGAAGCTTTCTTT,CASSLAYGTGVNTEAFF
TRBJ2-2,14,TRBV6-1,TRBD2,many,TGTGCCCAGCGGGAGGGGCCAAACACCGGGGAGCTGTTTTTT,CAQREGPNTGELFF
TRBJ2-1,13,TRBV27,-,many,TGTGCCAGCAGTACCTACAGTGGCAATGAGCAGTTCTTC,CASSTYSGNEQFF
TRBJ2-3,16,TRBV25-1,TRBD2,many,TGTGCCAGCAGCAAGGGACTAGCGAGTAGCACAGATACGCAGTATTTT,CASSKGLASSTDTQYF
TRBJ2-7,12,TRBV20-1,-,many,TGCAGTGCTAGACGGGATTCCTACGAGCAGTACTTC,CSARRDSYEQYF
TRBJ2-7,12,TRBV6-1,-,many,TGTGCCAGCAGTGAGGTCCCCTACGAGCAGTACTTC,CASSEVPYEQYF
TRBJ1-4,14,TRBV5-1,TRBD1,many,TGCGCCAGCAGCTTACAGGGGCTGGACGAAAAACTGTTTTTT,CASSLQGLDEKLFF
TRBJ1-2,15,TRBV7-2,-,medium-sized,TGTGCCAGCAGCTTAGTTTCTCAGGGTAGCTATGGCTACACCTTC,CASSLVSQGSYGYTF
TRBJ2-5,16,TRBV5-1,TRBD2,many,TGCGCCAGCAGCTTAACTAAAGCGGGAGGGGGAGAGACCCAGTACTTC,CASSLTKAGGGETQYF
TRBJ1-2,15,TRBV7-9,-,many,TGTGCCAGCAGCTCCCCTGGGACATCAGACAGGACGGGAACCTTC,CASSSPGTSDRTGTF
TRBJ1-1,12,TRBV7-6,TRBD1,many,TGTGCCAGCAGTTCAGGGGGGACTGAAGCTTTCTTT,CASSSGGTEAFF